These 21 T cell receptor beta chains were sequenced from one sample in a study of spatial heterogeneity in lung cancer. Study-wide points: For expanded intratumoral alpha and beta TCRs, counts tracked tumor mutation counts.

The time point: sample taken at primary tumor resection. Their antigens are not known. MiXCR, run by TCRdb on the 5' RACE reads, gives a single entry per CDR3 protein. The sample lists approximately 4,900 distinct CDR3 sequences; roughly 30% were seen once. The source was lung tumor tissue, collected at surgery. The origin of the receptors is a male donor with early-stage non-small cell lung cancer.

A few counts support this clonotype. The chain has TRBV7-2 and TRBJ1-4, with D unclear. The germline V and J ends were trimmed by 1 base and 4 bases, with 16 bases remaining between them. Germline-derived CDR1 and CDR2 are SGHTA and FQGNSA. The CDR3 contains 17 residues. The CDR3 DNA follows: TGTGCCAGCAGCTTAGTAGGGAGGACGGAACATAATGAAAAACTGTTTTTT. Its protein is CASSLVGRTEHNEKLFF. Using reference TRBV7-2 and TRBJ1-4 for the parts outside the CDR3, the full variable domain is GAGVSQSPSNKVTEKGKDVELRCDPISGHTALYWYRQSLGQGLEFLIYFQGNSAPDKSGLPSDRFSAERTGGSVSTLTIQRTQQEDSAVYLCASSLVGRTEHNEKLFFGSGTQLSVL.

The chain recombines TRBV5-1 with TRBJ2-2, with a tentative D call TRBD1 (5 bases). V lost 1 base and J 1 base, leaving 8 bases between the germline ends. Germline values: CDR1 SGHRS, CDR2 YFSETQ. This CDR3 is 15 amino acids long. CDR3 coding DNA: TGCGCCAGCAGCTTGAGGACACGGAACACCGGGGAGCTGTTTTTT. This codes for CASSLRTRNTGELFF.

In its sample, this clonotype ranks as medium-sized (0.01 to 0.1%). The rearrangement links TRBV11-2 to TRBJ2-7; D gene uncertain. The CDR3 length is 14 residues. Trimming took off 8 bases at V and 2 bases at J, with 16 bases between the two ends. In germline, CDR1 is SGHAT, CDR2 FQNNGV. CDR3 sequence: CASAPIPGTYEQYF. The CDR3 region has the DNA TGTGCCAGCGCCCCAATCCCTGGTACCTACGAGCAGTACTTC.

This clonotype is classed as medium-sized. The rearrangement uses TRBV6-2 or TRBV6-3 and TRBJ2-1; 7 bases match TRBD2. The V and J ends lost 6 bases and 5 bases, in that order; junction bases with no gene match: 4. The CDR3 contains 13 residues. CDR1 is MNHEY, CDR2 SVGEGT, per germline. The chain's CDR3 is CASRGEGHNEQFF. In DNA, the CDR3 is TGTGCCAGCAGGGGGGAGGGTCACAATGAGCAGTTCTTC.

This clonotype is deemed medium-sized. Written as DNA, the CDR3 is TGTGCCAGCAGCCTACTCTATCAGCCCCAGCATTTT. Amino acids: CASSLLYQPQHF. The chain recombines TRBV6-6 with TRBJ1-5; no clear D gene. CDR1 and CDR2 (germline): MNHNY, SVGAGI (reference sequence). This CDR3 has 12 amino acids. The V gene lost 6 bases and the J gene lost 5 bases, with 8 bases spanning the gap.

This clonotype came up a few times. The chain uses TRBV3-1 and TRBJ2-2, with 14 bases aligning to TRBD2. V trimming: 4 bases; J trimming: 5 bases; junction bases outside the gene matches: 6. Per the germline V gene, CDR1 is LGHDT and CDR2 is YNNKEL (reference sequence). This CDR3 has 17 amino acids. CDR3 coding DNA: TGTGCCAGCAGCCCGACTAGCGGGGGGGCTTGGACCGGGGAGCTGTTTTTT. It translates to CASSPTSGGAWTGELFF.

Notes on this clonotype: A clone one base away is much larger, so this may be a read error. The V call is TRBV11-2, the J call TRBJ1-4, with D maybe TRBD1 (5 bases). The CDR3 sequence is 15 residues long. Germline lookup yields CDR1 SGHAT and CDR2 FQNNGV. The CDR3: CASCLVGQGGEKLFF. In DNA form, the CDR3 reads TGTGCCAGCTGCTTAGTCGGGCAGGGCGGAGAAAAACTGTTTTTT.

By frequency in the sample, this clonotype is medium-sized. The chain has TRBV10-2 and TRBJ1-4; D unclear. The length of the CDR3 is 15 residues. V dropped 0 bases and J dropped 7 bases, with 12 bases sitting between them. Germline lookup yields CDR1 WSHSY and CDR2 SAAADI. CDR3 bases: TGCGCCAGCAGTGAGTCAGCCGGGTTCGCTGAAAAACTGTTTTTT. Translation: CASSESAGFAEKLFF.

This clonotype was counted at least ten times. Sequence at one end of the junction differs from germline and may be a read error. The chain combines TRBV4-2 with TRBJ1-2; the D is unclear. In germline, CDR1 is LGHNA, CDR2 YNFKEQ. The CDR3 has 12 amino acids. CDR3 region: CVSSQDSRGYTF. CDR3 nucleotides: TGTGTCAGCAGCCAAGATAGTCGAGGCTACACCTTC.

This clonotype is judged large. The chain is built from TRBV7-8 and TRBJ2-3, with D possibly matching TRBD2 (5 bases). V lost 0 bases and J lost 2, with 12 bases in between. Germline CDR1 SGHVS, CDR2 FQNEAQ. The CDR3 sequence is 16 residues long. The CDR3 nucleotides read TGTGCCAGCAGCTTAGCCCCTAGCAGTTACACAGATACGCAGTATTTT. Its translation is CASSLAPSSYTDTQYF.

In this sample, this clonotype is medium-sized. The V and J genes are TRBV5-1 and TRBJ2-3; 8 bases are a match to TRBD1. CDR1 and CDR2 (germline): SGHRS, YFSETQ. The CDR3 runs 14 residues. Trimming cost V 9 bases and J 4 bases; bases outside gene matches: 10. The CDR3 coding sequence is TGCGCCACAGGAGACGGACAGGGCTCAGATACGCAGTATTTT. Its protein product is CATGDGQGSDTQYF.

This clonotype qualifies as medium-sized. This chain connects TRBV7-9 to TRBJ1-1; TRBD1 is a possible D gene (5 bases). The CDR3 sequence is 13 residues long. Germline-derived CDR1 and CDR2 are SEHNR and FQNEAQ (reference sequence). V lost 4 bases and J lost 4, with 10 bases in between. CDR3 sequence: CASSSGTSTEAFF. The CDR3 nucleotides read TGTGCCAGCAGCTCAGGGACCAGCACTGAAGCTTTCTTT.

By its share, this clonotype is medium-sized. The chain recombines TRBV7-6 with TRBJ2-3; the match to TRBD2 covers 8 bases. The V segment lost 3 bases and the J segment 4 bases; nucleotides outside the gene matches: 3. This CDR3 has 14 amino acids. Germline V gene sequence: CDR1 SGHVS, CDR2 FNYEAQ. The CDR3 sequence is CASSFGLASDTQYF. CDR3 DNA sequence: TGTGCCAGCAGCTTCGGACTAGCCTCAGATACGCAGTATTTT.

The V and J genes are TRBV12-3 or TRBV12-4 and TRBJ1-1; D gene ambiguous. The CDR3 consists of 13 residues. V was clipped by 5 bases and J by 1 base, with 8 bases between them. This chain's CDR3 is CASSPPPNTEAFF. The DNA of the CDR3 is TGTGCCAGCAGTCCCCCCCCGAACACTGAAGCTTTCTTT.

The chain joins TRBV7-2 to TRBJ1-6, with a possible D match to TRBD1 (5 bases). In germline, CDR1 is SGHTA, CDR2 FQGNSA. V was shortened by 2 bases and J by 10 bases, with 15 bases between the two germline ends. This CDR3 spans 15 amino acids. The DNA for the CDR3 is TGTGCCAGCAGCTTATCCGGGGGATCTGACTCACCCCTCCACTTT. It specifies CASSLSGGSDSPLHF. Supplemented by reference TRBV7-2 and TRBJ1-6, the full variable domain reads GAGVSQSPSNKVTEKGKDVELRCDPISGHTALYWYRQSLGQGLEFLIYFQGNSAPDKSGLPSDRFSAERTGGSVSTLTIQRTQQEDSAVYLCASSLSGGSDSPLHFGNGTRLTVT.

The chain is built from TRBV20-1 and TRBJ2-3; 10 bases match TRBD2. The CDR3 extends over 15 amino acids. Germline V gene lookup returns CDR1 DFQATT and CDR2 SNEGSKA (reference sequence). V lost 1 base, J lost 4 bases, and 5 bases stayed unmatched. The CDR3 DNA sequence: TGCAGTGCTAGAGTAGGAGCGGGGGGGGCAGATACGCAGTATTTT. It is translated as CSARVGAGGADTQYF.

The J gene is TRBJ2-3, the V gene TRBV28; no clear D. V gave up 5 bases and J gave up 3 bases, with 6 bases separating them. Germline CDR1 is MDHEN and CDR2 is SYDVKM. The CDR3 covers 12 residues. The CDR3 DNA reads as TGTGCCAGCAGTCTAGTGACAGATACGCAGTATTTT. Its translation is CASSLVTDTQYF.

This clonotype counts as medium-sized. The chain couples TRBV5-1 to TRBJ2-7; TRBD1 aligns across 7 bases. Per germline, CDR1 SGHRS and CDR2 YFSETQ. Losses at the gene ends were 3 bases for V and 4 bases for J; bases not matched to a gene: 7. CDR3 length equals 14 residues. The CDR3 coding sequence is TGCGCCAGCAGCTGGACAGGAGATGGATACGAGCAGTACTTC. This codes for CASSWTGDGYEQYF.

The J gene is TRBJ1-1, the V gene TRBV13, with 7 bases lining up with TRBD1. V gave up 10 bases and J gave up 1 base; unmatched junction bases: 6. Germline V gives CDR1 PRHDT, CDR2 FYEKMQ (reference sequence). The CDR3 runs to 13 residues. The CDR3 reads CAIEGTANTEAFF. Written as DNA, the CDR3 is TGTGCCATCGAAGGGACAGCGAACACTGAAGCTTTCTTT.

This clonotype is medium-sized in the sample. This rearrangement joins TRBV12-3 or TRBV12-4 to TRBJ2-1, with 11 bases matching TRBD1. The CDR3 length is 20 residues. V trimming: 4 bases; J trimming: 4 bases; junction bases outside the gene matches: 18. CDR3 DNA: TGTGCCAGCAGTTCAACTTTGTGGGGCCCGGGACAGGGGGGATACAATGAGCAGTTCTTC. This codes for CASSSTLWGPGQGGYNEQFF.

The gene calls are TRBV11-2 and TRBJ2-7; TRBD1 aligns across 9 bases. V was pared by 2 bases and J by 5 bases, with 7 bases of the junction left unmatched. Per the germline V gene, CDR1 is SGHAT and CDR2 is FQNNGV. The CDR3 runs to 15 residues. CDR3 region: CASSLSQGAFNEQYF. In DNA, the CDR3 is TGTGCCAGCAGCTTATCACAGGGGGCCTTCAACGAGCAGTACTTC.